This section outlines one T cell receptor beta chain sequence together with its context. The target antigen is unknown. This record belongs to a study of shared clonotypes between healthy human individuals. Overall study findings and caveats: Some clonotypes were shared by all four sorted-subset donors, while others were not shared. The non-shared ones had lower generation probabilities than the shared ones. Memory subsets had estimated richness that was generally smaller than that of naive subsets. Sharing across a few donors was seen in roughly 5% of naive CD4 clonotypes.

Repertoires were generated with immunoSEQ multiplex PCR, while TCRdb's copy carries only in-frame clones and drops some. The sample includes more than 2 million clones, about 95% of them seen just once. CD45RO-negative cells were positively selected for CCR7, leaving out terminally differentiated effector memory CD45RA+ cells. CDR1 and CDR2 (germline): GTSNPN, SVGIG (reference sequence). V was shortened by 1 base and J by 1 base, with 7 bases between the two germline ends. The CDR3 spans 14 residues. The sequenced sample was naive CD8+ T cells sorted from blood. This clonotype originated in a man aged 18-30 years in good health. The chain uses TRBV30 and TRBJ2-2, with D unclear. CDR3 DNA sequence: TGTGCCTGGAGTGGACTCCTGAACACCGGGGAGCTGTTTTTT. It yields the protein CAWSGLLNTGELFF.